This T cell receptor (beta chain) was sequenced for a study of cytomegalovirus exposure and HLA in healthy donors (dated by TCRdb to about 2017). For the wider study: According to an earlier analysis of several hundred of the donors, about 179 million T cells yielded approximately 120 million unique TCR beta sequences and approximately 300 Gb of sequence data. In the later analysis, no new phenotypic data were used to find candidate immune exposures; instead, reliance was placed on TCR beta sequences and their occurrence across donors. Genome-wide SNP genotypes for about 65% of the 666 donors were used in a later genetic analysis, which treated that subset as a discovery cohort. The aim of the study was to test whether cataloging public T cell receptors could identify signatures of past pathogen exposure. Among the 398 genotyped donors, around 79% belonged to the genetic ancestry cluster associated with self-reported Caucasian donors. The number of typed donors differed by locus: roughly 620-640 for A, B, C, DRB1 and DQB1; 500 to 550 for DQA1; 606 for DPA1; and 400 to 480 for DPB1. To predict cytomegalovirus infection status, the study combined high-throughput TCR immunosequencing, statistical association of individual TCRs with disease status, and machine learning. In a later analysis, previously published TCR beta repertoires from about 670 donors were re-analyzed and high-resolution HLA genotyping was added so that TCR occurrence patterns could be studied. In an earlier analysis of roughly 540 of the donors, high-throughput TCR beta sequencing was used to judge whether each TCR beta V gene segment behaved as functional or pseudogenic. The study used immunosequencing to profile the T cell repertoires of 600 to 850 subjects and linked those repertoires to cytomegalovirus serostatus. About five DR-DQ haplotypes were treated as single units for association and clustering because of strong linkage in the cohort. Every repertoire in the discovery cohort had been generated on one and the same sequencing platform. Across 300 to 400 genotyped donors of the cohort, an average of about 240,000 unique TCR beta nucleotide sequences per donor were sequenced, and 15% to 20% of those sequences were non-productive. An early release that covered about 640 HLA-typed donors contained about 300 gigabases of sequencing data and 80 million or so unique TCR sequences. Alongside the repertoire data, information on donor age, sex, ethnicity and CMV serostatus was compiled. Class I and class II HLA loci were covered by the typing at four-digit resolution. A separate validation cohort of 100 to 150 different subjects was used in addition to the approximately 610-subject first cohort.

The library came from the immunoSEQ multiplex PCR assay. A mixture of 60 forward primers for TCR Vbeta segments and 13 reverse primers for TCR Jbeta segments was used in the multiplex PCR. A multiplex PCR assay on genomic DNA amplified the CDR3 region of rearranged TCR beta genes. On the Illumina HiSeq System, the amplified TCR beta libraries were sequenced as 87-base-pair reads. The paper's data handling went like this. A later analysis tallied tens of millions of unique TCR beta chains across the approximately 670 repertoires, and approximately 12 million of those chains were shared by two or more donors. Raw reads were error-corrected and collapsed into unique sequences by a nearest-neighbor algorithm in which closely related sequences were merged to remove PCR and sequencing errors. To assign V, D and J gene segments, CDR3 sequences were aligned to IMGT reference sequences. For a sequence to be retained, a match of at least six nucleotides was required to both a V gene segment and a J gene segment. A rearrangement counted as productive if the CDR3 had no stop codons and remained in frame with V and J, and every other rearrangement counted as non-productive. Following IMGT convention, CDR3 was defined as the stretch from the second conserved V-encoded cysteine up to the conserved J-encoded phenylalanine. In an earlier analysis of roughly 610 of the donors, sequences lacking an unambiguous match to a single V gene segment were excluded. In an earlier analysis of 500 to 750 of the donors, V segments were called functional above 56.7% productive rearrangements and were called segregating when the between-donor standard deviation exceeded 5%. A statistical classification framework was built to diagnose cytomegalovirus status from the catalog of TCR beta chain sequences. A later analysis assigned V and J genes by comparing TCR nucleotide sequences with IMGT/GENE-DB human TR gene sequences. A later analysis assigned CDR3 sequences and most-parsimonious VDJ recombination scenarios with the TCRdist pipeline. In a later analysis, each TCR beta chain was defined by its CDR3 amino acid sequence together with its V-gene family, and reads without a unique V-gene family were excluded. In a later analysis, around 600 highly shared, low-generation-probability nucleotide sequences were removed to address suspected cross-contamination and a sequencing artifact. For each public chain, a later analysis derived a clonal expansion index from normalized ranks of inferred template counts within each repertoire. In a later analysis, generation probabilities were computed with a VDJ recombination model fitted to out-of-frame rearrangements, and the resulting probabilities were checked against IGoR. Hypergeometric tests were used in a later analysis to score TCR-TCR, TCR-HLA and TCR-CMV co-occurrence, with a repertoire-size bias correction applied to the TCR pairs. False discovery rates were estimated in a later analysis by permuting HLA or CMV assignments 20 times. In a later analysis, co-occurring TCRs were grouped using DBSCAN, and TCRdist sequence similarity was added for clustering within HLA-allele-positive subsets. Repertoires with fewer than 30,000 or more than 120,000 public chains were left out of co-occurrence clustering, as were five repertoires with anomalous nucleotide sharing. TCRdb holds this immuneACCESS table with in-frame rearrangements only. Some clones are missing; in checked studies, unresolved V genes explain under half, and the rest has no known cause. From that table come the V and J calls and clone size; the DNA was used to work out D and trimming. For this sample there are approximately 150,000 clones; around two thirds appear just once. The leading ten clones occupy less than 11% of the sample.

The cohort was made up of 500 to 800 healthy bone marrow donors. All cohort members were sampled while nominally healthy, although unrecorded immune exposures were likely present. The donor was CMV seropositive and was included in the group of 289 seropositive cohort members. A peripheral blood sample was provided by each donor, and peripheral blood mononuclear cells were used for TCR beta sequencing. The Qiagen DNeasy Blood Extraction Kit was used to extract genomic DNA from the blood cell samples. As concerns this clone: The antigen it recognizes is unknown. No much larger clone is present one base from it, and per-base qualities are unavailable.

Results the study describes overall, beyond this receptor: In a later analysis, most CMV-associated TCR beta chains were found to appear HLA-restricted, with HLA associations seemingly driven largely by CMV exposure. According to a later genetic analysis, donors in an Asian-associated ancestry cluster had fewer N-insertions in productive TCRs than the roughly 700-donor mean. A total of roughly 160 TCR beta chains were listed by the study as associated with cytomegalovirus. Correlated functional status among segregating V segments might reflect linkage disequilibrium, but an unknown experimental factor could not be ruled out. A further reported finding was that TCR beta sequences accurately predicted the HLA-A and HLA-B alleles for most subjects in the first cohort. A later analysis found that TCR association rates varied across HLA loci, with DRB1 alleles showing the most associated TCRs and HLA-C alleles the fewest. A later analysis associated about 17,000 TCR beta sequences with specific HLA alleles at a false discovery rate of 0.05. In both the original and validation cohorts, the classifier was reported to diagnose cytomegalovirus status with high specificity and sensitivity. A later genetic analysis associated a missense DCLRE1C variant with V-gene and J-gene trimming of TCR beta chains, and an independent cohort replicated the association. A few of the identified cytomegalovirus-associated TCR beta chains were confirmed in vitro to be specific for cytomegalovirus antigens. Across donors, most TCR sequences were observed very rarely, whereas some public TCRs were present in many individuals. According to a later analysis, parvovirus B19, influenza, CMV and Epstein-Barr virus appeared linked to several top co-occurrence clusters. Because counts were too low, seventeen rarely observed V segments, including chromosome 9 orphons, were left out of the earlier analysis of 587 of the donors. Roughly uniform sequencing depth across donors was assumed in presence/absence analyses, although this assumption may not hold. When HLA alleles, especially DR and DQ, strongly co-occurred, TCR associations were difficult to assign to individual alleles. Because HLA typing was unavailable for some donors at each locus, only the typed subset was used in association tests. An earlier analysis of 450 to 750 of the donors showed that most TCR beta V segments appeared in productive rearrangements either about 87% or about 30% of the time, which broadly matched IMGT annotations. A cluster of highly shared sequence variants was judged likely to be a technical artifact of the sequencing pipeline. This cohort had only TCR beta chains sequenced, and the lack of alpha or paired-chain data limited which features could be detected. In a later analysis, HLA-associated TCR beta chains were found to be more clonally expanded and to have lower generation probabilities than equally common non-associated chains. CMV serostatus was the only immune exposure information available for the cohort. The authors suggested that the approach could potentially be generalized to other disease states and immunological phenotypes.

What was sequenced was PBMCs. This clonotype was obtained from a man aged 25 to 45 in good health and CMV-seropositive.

The CDR3 is CAISARGALDTEAFF. The DNA sequence is TGTGCCATCAGTGCTCGGGGGGCGTTGGACACTGAAGCTTTCTTT. The sequence joins TRBV10-3 to TRBJ1-1, with TRBD1 perhaps the D gene, on 6 matching bases. Deletion took 4 bases off V and 3 bases off J, with a span of 15 bases between the germline ends. Measured from the cysteine to the phenylalanine, the CDR3 is 15 residues long. Of the read, only the CDR3 DNA is kept; its 45 bases are in frame from base 1. Reading the germline V gene gives CDR1 ENHRY and CDR2 SYGVKD.